The 9 T cell receptor beta chains presented below share a single source sample, sequenced in a study of T-cell reconstitution after alpha-beta-depleted transplantation in children. Preparation of the TCRbeta library used unique molecular identifiers. TCRdb used MiXCR to reprocess the PCR reads, holding one entry per CDR3 protein. Among roughly 790,000 distinct CDR3 sequences listed, roughly 16% were seen once. The sample was PBMCs, mostly from graft donor cells, taken 360 days after TCRalphabeta/CD19-depleted stem cell transplant. These receptors all stem from a male patient under 18 who had a stem cell transplant for acute lymphoblastic leukemia, so the T cells may come from the graft donor.

This clonotype was counted between two and nine times. J is TRBJ2-3 and V is TRBV19; no reliable D call. Trimming pared 3 bases from V and 3 bases from J, leaving 7 bases between. CDR1 LNHDA and CDR2 SQIVND come from the germline V gene (reference sequence). This CDR3 is 13 amino acids long. Here the CDR3 DNA reads TGTGCCAGTAGTATCGAACGAACAGATACGCAGTATTTT. Translation gives CASSIERTDTQYF.

V usage is TRBV12-3 or TRBV12-4 and J usage is TRBJ2-3; the D gene is possibly TRBD1 (8 bases). CDR3 length: 15 residues. With 5 bases removed from V and 3 bases from J, the gap between germline ends came to 15 bases. In DNA form, the CDR3 reads TGTGCCAGCAGTCCATACAGGGGGGGGACAGATACGCAGTATTTT. Encoded protein: CASSPYRGGTDTQYF.

The chain employs TRBV29-1 and TRBJ2-7, with a tentative D call TRBD2 (5 bases). Germline V gene sequence: CDR1 SQVTM, CDR2 ANQGSEA. The CDR3 contains 13 residues. The V end lost 4 bases, the J end lost 5 bases, and 15 bases lay between the germline ends. The chain's CDR3 is CSVAGLFLHEQYF. As DNA, the CDR3 is TGCAGCGTTGCCGGACTCTTTTTACACGAGCAGTACTTC.

This clonotype has a handful of counts. The V and J genes are TRBV12-5 and TRBJ2-5; 7 bases are a match to TRBD1. From germline, CDR1 is LGHNT and CDR2 FRNRAP. This CDR3 is built from 15 residues. Trimming removed 1 base from V and 5 bases from J; junction bases left unmatched: 7. The CDR3 bases are TGTGCTAGTGGTTTGGGAACAGGGGTTTGGGAGACCCAGTACTTC. Translating gives CASGLGTGVWETQYF.

The V gene is TRBV7-9, the J gene TRBJ2-7; no definite D call. This CDR3 region has 14 residues. Trimming shortened V by 5 bases and J by 3 bases, and 14 bases separated the two germline ends. Germline CDR1 is SEHNR and CDR2 is FQNEAQ (reference sequence). CDR3 coding DNA: TGTGCCAGCAGCCCCTGGGTCTCACTCTACGAGCAGTACTTC. Translating gives CASSPWVSLYEQYF.

The chain couples TRBV12-3 or TRBV12-4 to TRBJ2-6; D unresolved. This CDR3 comprises 15 residues. Trimming took 3 bases from V and 0 from J, leaving 6 bases between them. CDR3 region: CASSFGDSGANVLTF. CDR3 nucleotide sequence: TGTGCCAGCAGTTTCGGTGACTCTGGGGCCAACGTCCTGACTTTC.

Ten or more counts support this clonotype. The V and J genes are TRBV11-2 and TRBJ2-5; 10 bases map to TRBD2. This CDR3 has 17 amino acids. The trim removed 5 bases at V and 5 bases at J, leaving 14 bases unmatched. Germline V gene data show CDR1 as SGHAT and CDR2 as FQNNGV. CDR3 bases: TGTGCCAGCAGCCCGAGGGTACTAGCGGGATCTGGGGAGACCCAGTACTTC. It specifies CASSPRVLAGSGETQYF.

This clonotype came up a few times. The CDR3 region has the DNA TGCGCCAGCAGCCCCCGGGCGGCGACCGACTACAATGAGCAGTTCTTC. Protein: CASSPRAATDYNEQFF. V is TRBV4-1 and J is TRBJ2-1; D is ambiguous. CDR3 length: 16 amino acids. Germline values: CDR1 MGHRA, CDR2 YSYEKL. Between the trimmed V and J ends, which lost 4 bases and 3 bases, there was a span of 16 bases.

The V call is TRBV27, the J call TRBJ2-5, with TRBD1 matching 7 bases. This CDR3 spans 15 amino acids. V shed 5 bases and J 1 base; nucleotides not matched to a gene: 7. Germline V CDR1 and CDR2: MNHEY, SMNVEV (reference sequence). The CDR3 coding sequence is TGTGCCAGCAGTCCATACAGGGGACCCCAAGAGACCCAGTACTTC. Translation gives CASSPYRGPQETQYF.